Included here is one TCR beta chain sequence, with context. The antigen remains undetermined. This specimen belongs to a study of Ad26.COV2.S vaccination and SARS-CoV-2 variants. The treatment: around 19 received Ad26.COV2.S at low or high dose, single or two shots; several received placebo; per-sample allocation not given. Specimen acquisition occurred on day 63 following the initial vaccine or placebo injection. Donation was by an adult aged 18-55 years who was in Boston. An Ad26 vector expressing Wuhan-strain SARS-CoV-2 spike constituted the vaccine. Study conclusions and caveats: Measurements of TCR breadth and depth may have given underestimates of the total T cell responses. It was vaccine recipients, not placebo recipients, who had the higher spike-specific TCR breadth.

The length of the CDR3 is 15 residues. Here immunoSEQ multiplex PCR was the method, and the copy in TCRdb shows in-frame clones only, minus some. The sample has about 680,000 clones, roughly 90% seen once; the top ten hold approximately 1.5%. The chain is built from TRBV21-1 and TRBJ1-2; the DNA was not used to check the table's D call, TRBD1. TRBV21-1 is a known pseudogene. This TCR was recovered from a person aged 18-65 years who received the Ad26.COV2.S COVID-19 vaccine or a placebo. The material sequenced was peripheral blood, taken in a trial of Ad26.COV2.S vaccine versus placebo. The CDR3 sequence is CASSKHKGASYGYTF. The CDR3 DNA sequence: TGTGCCAGCAGCAAACATAAAGGGGCCTCCTATGGCTACACCTTC.